The 14 T cell receptor beta chains listed next were all sequenced from one sample in a study of blood T cell repertoires in COVID-19. The repertoire was sequenced with immunoSEQ multiplex PCR; TCRdb's copy has only in-frame clones and lacks some. The sample records roughly 150,000 clones, 85% to 90% being singletons. The sequenced sample consisted of peripheral blood. Every receptor here comes from a woman older than 75 with acute or convalescent COVID-19.

The chain recombines TRBV5-1 with TRBJ2-3; the match to TRBD2 covers 8 bases. The CDR3 is 14 residues long. After removal of 0 bases from V and 10 bases from J, the junction contained 7 bases not matched to a gene. Looked up from germline, CDR1 is SGHRS and CDR2 is YFSETQ. The CDR3 region has the DNA TGCGCCAGCAGCTTGGTAGGGTTGACTAGCGCGCAGTATTTT. It yields the protein CASSLVGLTSAQYF.

This clone appeared a single time. This sequence joins TRBV30 and TRBJ1-1, with no clear D. This CDR3 spans 12 amino acids. Per germline, CDR1 GTSNPN and CDR2 SVGIG (reference sequence). Trimming removed 5 bases from V and 5 bases from J, with 12 bases in between. The CDR3, as DNA: TGTGCCTGGGTCTTGAAAGCTACTGAAGCTTTCTTT. Translation: CAWVLKATEAFF.

This chain uses TRBV18 with TRBJ2-7; TRBD2 matches at 12 bases. Unmatched junction bases numbered 11, after V lost 2 bases and J lost 9 bases. Germline V gene lookup returns CDR1 KGHSH and CDR2 LQKENI. CDR3 length: 16 residues. The CDR3 nucleotides read TGTGCCAGCTCACCAAATCAAATGACTAGCGGGGGTCGGCAGTACTTC. Protein product: CASSPNQMTSGGRQYF. Full variable domain (remainder filled in from reference TRBV18 and TRBJ2-7): NAGVMQNPRHLVRRRGQEARLRCSPMKGHSHVYWYRQLPEEGLKFMVYLQKENIIDESGMPKERFSAEFPKEGPSILRIQQVVRGDSAAYFCASSPNQMTSGGRQYFGPGTRLTVT.

The genes are TRBV30 and TRBJ2-5; D possibly corresponds to TRBD1 (6 bases). Germline V gene sequence: CDR1 GTSNPN, CDR2 SVGIG (reference sequence). Trimming left V 0 bases short and J 0 bases short, with 8 bases between. This CDR3 comprises 14 residues. CDR3 nucleotide sequence: TGTGCCTGGAGTGTAGGGGGTAACCAAGAGACCCAGTACTTC. Its translation: CAWSVGGNQETQYF. The whole variable domain, filled in from reference TRBV30 and TRBJ2-5, reads SQTIHQWPATLVQPVGSPLSLECTVEGTSNPNLYWYRQAAGRGLQLLFYSVGIGQISSEVPQNLSASRPQDRQFILSSKKLLLSDSGFYLCAWSVGGNQETQYFGPGTRLLVL.

The V call is TRBV9, the J call TRBJ1-5; D uncertain. V was cut by 0 bases and J by 5 bases, with 6 bases left in between. CDR3 length: 13 amino acids. CDR1 and CDR2 from the germline V gene are SGDLS and YYNGEE. CDR3 region: CASSVVGDQPQHF. The CDR3 DNA follows: TGTGCCAGCAGCGTAGTAGGAGATCAGCCCCAGCATTTT. Complete variable domain (other parts from reference TRBV9 and TRBJ1-5): DSGVTQTPKHLITATGQRVTLRCSPRSGDLSVYWYQQSLDQGLQFLIQYYNGEERAKGNILERFSAQQFPDLHSELNLSSLELGDSALYFCASSVVGDQPQHFGDGTRLSIL.

There are a few counts of this clone. The CDR3: CASSMGHTVSNQPQHF. CDR3 nucleotide sequence: TGTGCCAGCAGCATGGGACATACAGTTAGCAATCAGCCCCAGCATTTT. The rearrangement links TRBV7-2 to TRBJ1-5; maybe TRBD1 (6 bases). The V and J ends lost 5 bases and 0 bases respectively, with 14 bases between them. The CDR3 consists of 16 residues. Germline V gene lookup returns CDR1 SGHTA and CDR2 FQGNSA.

The chain uses TRBV14 and TRBJ2-7; 9 bases are shared with TRBD1. The junction had 2 bases not matched to a gene; V was cut back by 1 base and J by 4 bases. CDR1 SGHDN and CDR2 FVKESK come from the germline V gene. The CDR3 has 14 residues. The CDR3 spells CASSQGTGVYEQYF. Here the CDR3 DNA reads TGTGCCAGCAGCCAAGGGACAGGGGTATACGAGCAGTACTTC. Supplemented by reference TRBV14 and TRBJ2-7, the full variable domain reads EAGVTQFPSHSVIEKGQTVTLRCDPISGHDNLYWYRRVMGKEIKFLLHFVKESKQDESGMPNNRFLAERTGGTYSTLKVQPAELEDSGVYFCASSQGTGVYEQYFGPGTRLTVT.

This chain uses TRBV18 with TRBJ1-5; 9 nucleotides line up with TRBD1. The CDR3 runs 15 residues. V lost 6 bases, J lost 2 bases, and 5 bases stayed unmatched. The germline CDR1 and CDR2 sequences are KGHSH and LQKENI. The CDR3 is CASSSQGAGNQPQHF. In DNA form, the CDR3 reads TGTGCCAGCTCGTCACAGGGGGCAGGCAATCAGCCCCAGCATTTT.

The rearrangement links TRBV18 to TRBJ2-5, with a tentative D call TRBD1 (6 bases). Trimming stripped 4 bases from V and 3 bases from J, with 12 bases between. The germline V gene has CDR1 KGHSH and CDR2 LQKENI. The CDR3 consists of 14 residues. CDR3 bases: TGTGCCAGCTCACGTGGGACAACCAAAGAGACCCAGTACTTC. Protein sequence: CASSRGTTKETQYF.

The CDR3 DNA reads as TGTGCCAGCAGCTTGGCGGGGGGCCCATCCTACGAGCAGTACTTC. Translation: CASSLAGGPSYEQYF. This chain links TRBV5-4 with TRBJ2-7; tentatively, D is TRBD2 (7 bases). This CDR3 spans 15 amino acids. V gave up 0 bases and J gave up 1 base, with 11 bases separating them. The germline gives CDR1 SGHNT, CDR2 YYREEE (reference sequence).

The count of this clone is one. The chain has TRBV6-5 and TRBJ1-2, with D possibly being TRBD1 (6 bases). In germline, CDR1 is MNHEY, CDR2 SVGAGI. This CDR3 contains 15 residues. V dropped 5 bases and J dropped 2 bases, with 15 bases sitting between them. CDR3 nucleotides: TGTGCCAGCAGTAGACTCACGGGGGGCAACTATGGCTACACCTTC. It yields the protein CASSRLTGGNYGYTF.

V gene TRBV3-1 (or the pseudogene TRBV3-2) combines with J gene TRBJ1-1, with 9 nucleotides matching TRBD1. The germline gives CDR1 LGHDT, CDR2 YNNKEL (reference sequence). V dropped 4 bases and J dropped 6; count of bases not matched to a gene: 9. The length of the CDR3 is 15 residues. CDR3 DNA: TGTGCCAGCAGCCCACCCGGGACAGGGAGGGCTGAAGCTTTCTTT. Residues: CASSPPGTGRAEAFF.

Here the CDR3 reads CASSSLLGLQNEQFF. The CDR3 bases are TGCGCCAGCAGCTCGTTGTTGGGACTGCAAAATGAGCAGTTCTTC. The V and J genes are TRBV5-1 and TRBJ2-1; possible D gene TRBD2, 6 bases. Germline V gene data show CDR1 as SGHRS and CDR2 as YFSETQ. The CDR3 length is 15 residues. Trimming shortened V by 3 bases and J by 7 bases, and 17 bases separated the two germline ends. Full variable domain (outside the CDR3, taken from reference TRBV5-1 and TRBJ2-1): KAGVTQTPRYLIKTRGQQVTLSCSPISGHRSVSWYQQTPGQGLQFLFEYFSETQRNKGNFPGRFSGRQFSNSRSEMNVSTLELGDSALYLCASSSLLGLQNEQFFGPGTRLTVL.

CDR3 nucleotide sequence: TGTGCCTGGAGTGTAGGGACAGTTAATCAGCCCCAGCATTTT. This translates into CAWSVGTVNQPQHF. The rearrangement uses TRBV30 and TRBJ1-5; TRBD1 matches 7 bases. CDR3 size: 14 residues. CDR1 GTSNPN and CDR2 SVGIG come from the germline V gene (reference sequence). Trimming cost V 0 bases and J 4 bases; bases outside gene matches: 3.